This T cell receptor (beta chain) was sequenced for a study of T-cell reconstitution after alpha-beta-depleted transplantation in children. Germline lookup yields CDR1 SGHRS and CDR2 YFSETQ. The CDR3 totals 17 residues. V shed 0 bases and J 4 bases; nucleotides not matched to a gene: 6. A library of TCRbeta sequences, prepared with unique molecular identifiers, was generated. TCRdb used MiXCR to reprocess the PCR reads, holding one entry per CDR3 protein. The sample shows 250,000 to 300,000 distinct CDR3 sequences, 9.5% to 13% of them seen only once. Whole-study results and caveats: There were reportedly several hundred expanded graft clones from which alpha-beta T cells came about two months after transplant. Some patients owed their high day-60 TCRbeta diversity to surviving recipient T cells and thymic progenitors. T-cell counts and diversity at one year post-transplant came mainly from newly produced T cells.

This clonotype was picked up many times. Its antigen is unidentified. The TCR was taken from a boy under three years old with acute myeloid leukemia, due to receive a stem cell transplant. Material: PBMCs, obtained before TCRalphabeta/CD19-depleted stem cell transplant. V and J are TRBV5-1 and TRBJ1-6, with 8 bases lining up with TRBD1. The CDR3 nucleotides are TGCGCCAGCAGCTTGGAGAGGCAGGGGGCATATAATTCACCCCTCCACTTT. The encoded protein is CASSLERQGAYNSPLHF.